These 17 T cell receptor beta chains came from one sample sequenced in a study of blood T cell repertoires in COVID-19 (TCRdb year 2020). The method behind the library was the immunoSEQ multiplex PCR assay. TCRdb stores this immuneACCESS table with in-frame sequences only. Part of the clones is absent; in the studies checked, under half of the shortfall reflects unresolved V genes, and no reason is known for the rest. This sample lists 250,000 or so clones; around 87% were detected once. The ten largest clones capture approximately 7.2% of the sample. Sequencing was carried out using peripheral blood. The receptors stem from a woman in her 70s with active or convalescent COVID-19.

The genes are TRBV10-2 and TRBJ1-4; D perhaps matches TRBD1 (5 bases). Germline loops: CDR1 WSHSY, CDR2 SAAADI. The CDR3 runs 13 residues. V lost 11 bases and J 5 bases, leaving 15 bases between the germline ends. The CDR3 reads CAGAGGENEKLFF. In DNA, the CDR3 is TGCGCCGGGGCCGGGGGTGAAAATGAAAAACTGTTTTTT.

V and J are TRBV5-4 and TRBJ1-2; weak D call: TRBD1 (6 bases). V was shortened by 3 bases and J by 4 bases, with 10 bases between the two germline ends. Germline V gene lookup returns CDR1 SGHNT and CDR2 YYREEE (reference sequence). This CDR3 is built from 13 residues. The DNA for the CDR3 is TGTGCCAGCAGCTCCACAGGGTCCTATGGCTACACCTTC. Encoded protein: CASSSTGSYGYTF. The full variable domain, with the rest looked up from reference TRBV5-4 and TRBJ1-2, is ETGVTQSPTHLIKTRGQQVTLRCSSQSGHNTVSWYQQALGQGPQFIFQYYREEENGRGNFPPRFSGLQFPNYSSELNVNALELDDSALYLCASSSTGSYGYTFGSGTRLTVV.

This clone was counted once. The chain uses TRBV4-3 and TRBJ2-2; 7 nucleotides line up with TRBD1. Germline V gene data show CDR1 as LGHNA and CDR2 as YSLEER. The CDR3 is 16 residues long. Trimming cost V 1 base and J 7 bases; bases outside gene matches: 9. Here the CDR3 reads CASSQGHRGRGGELFF. The DNA for the CDR3 is TGCGCCAGCAGCCAAGGACACAGGGGTAGAGGCGGGGAGCTGTTTTTT.

The chain combines TRBV21-1 with TRBJ2-1; the D segment call TRBD1 is taken from the table without a DNA check. TRBV21-1 is described as a pseudogene. The CDR3 has 12 amino acids. CDR3 coding DNA: TGTGCCAGCAGCGATGACAGGCACGGGCAGTTCTTC. Its protein product is CASSDDRHGQFF.

V gene TRBV27 combines with J gene TRBJ1-6; 9 nucleotides match TRBD1. After removal of 3 bases from V and 7 bases from J, the junction contained 10 bases not matched to a gene. Germline V lookup: CDR1 MNHEY, CDR2 SMNVEV (reference sequence). The CDR3 is 17 residues long. This chain's CDR3 is CASSFYGTGTLNSPLHF. In nucleotides, the CDR3 is TGTGCCAGCAGTTTCTACGGGACAGGGACCCTCAATTCACCCCTCCACTTT.

The V and J genes are TRBV5-1 and TRBJ1-4; 12 positions agree with TRBD1. The CDR3 covers 15 residues. V was clipped by 4 bases and J by 8 bases; unmatched bases: 6. Germline CDR1 reads SGHRS; CDR2 reads YFSETQ. The CDR3 DNA sequence: TGCGCCAGCAGCCCGTCCGGGACAGGGGGCGAAAAACTGTTTTTT. Encoded protein: CASSPSGTGGEKLFF.

V gene TRBV9 combines with J gene TRBJ1-2; a weak D match, TRBD1 (6 bases). This CDR3 is 15 amino acids long. V was cut by 0 bases and J by 6 bases, with 15 bases left in between. Germline-derived CDR1 and CDR2 are SGDLS and YYNGEE. CDR3 residues: CASSVEGVGSDGYTF. CDR3 bases: TGTGCCAGCAGCGTAGAGGGGGTAGGGTCGGATGGCTACACCTTC.

The rearrangement links TRBV7-3 to TRBJ2-1; TRBD2 might be the D (5 bases). The CDR3 loop spans 15 amino acids. Germline loops: CDR1 SGHTA, CDR2 FQGTGA. Trimming removed 5 bases at V and 7 bases at J, with 18 bases between. Here the CDR3 DNA reads TGTGCCAGCAGCGCGGACGCGCACTCGGGGAATGAGCAGTTCTTC. This gives the protein CASSADAHSGNEQFF.

CDR3 bases: TGTGCCAGCAGCTTACCCCCCGCAGTCGAAGGCTACACCTTC. Translation: CASSLPPAVEGYTF. This chain links TRBV7-9 with TRBJ1-2; D is unclear. The length of the CDR3 is 14 residues. Germline assignment: CDR1 SEHNR and CDR2 FQNEAQ (reference sequence). The V and J ends lost 2 bases and 8 bases respectively, with 15 bases between them.

The rearrangement links TRBV7-9 to TRBJ1-4, with a weak D call TRBD1 (5 bases). Between the trimmed V and J ends, which lost 0 bases and 7 bases, there was a span of 6 bases. This CDR3 contains 13 residues. Germline assignment: CDR1 SEHNR and CDR2 FQNEAQ (reference sequence). Here the CDR3 DNA reads TGTGCCAGCAGCTTAGCGGGGCCTGAAAAACTGTTTTTT. Translated, it gives CASSLAGPEKLFF. The whole variable domain, filled in from reference TRBV7-9 and TRBJ1-4, reads DTGVSQNPRHKITKRGQNVTFRCDPISEHNRLYWYRQTLGQGPEFLTYFQNEAQLEKSRLLSDRFSAERPKGSFSTLEIQRTEQGDSAMYLCASSLAGPEKLFFGSGTQLSVL.

In its sample, this clone was seen a few times. This chain links TRBV4-1 with TRBJ1-1; a possible D gene is TRBD1 (6 bases). Germline CDR1 is MGHRA and CDR2 is YSYEKL. Trimming removed 1 base from V and 11 bases from J, with 17 bases in between. The CDR3 consists of 14 residues. Here the CDR3 DNA reads TGCGCCAGCAGCCAAGCTCCCGAGGGGGAAGGGGCTTTCTTT. It translates to CASSQAPEGEGAFF.

CDR3 nucleotides: TGTGCCAGCAGTTACGATCTCACGGCTAGTGAAAAACTGTTTTTT. Translating gives CASSYDLTASEKLFF. The chain employs TRBV6-6 and TRBJ1-4; no clear D gene. The CDR3 spans 15 residues. In germline, CDR1 is MNHNY, CDR2 SVGAGI (reference sequence). The germline V and J ends were trimmed by 2 bases and 7 bases, with 14 bases remaining between them.

The CDR3 loop reads CASAAEIYEQYF. CDR3 sequence (DNA): TGTGCCAGCGCGGCGGAGATTTACGAGCAGTACTTC. The chain employs TRBV6-5 and TRBJ2-7; D unclear. Between the trimmed V and J ends, which lost 8 bases and 4 bases, there was a span of 12 bases. Germline loops: CDR1 MNHEY, CDR2 SVGAGI. The CDR3 totals 12 residues.

This sequence joins TRBV6-4 and TRBJ1-5; the D gene is possibly TRBD1 (6 bases). The CDR3 has 14 residues. Trimming removed 2 bases at V and 4 bases at J, with 9 bases between. The germline gives CDR1 MRHNA, CDR2 SNTAGT. Written as DNA, the CDR3 is TGTGCCAGCAGTGACGGACAGCTAAATCAGCCCCAGCATTTT. This gives the protein CASSDGQLNQPQHF.

V is TRBV5-6 and J is TRBJ1-6; a possible D gene is TRBD1 (5 bases). Germline values: CDR1 SGHDT, CDR2 YYEEEE. Trimming stripped 0 bases from V and 10 bases from J, with 14 bases between. The CDR3 totals 15 residues. The CDR3 loop is CASSLGVTVNSPLHF. CDR3 DNA sequence: TGTGCCAGCAGCTTGGGTGTGACAGTTAACTCACCCCTCCACTTT.

This clone was seen only once. V usage is TRBV6-6 and J usage is TRBJ1-4; D might be TRBD1 (5 bases). Trimming took 2 bases from V and 5 from J, leaving 12 bases between them. The CDR3 sequence is 15 residues long. From germline, CDR1 is MNHNY and CDR2 SVGAGI (reference sequence). The CDR3 loop reads CASSYGTRANEKLFF. The CDR3 nucleotides read TGTGCCAGCAGTTACGGGACTAGGGCGAATGAAAAACTGTTTTTT.

The chain uses TRBV12-5 and TRBJ2-7, with 7 bases matching TRBD1. The CDR3 loop spans 14 amino acids. V shed 6 bases, J shed 8 bases, and the junction held 13 bases outside the gene matches. Germline values: CDR1 LGHNT, CDR2 FRNRAP. The CDR3: CASGTLERQGQQYF. In nucleotides, the CDR3 is TGTGCTAGTGGAACCCTTGAGAGACAGGGACAGCAGTACTTC.